One and the same sample provided the 26 T cell receptor beta chains below, sequenced in a study of early T cells in non-severe SARS-CoV-2 infection. TCRdb fed the 5' RACE reads into MiXCR, producing one record per CDR3 protein. The profile shows approximately 50,000 distinct CDR3 sequences, 10% to 15% of them singletons. The sample consisted of whole blood, taken at baseline. The receptors were gathered from an adult who was a healthcare worker with PCR-confirmed SARS-CoV-2 infection or an uninfected control (not recorded which).

The rearrangement joins TRBV28 to TRBJ1-1; D uncertain. Trimming took 2 bases from V and 6 from J, leaving 10 bases between them. The CDR3 runs to 13 residues. Germline values: CDR1 MDHEN, CDR2 SYDVKM. The chain's CDR3 is CASSLTVLSEAFF. The CDR3 DNA follows: TGTGCCAGCAGTTTAACAGTTCTATCTGAAGCTTTCTTT.

This clonotype has only a few counts. This chain connects TRBV11-1 to TRBJ2-1; D is unresolved. The CDR3 is 13 residues long. V lost 1 base to trimming and J lost 8 bases, with 9 bases between them. Germline V gene lookup returns CDR1 SGHAT and CDR2 FQDESV (reference sequence). The CDR3 loop is CASSLGLRDEQFF. The CDR3 nucleotides read TGTGCCAGCAGCTTAGGCCTTAGAGATGAGCAGTTCTTC.

This clonotype occurred a few times. The J gene is TRBJ2-2, the V gene TRBV5-5; tentatively, D is TRBD1 or TRBD2 (5 bases each). This CDR3 is built from 17 residues. Germline-derived CDR1 and CDR2 are SGHKS and YYEKEE (reference sequence). V was shortened by 0 bases and J by 3 bases, with 15 bases between the two germline ends. CDR3 coding DNA: TGTGCCAGCAGCTTGGTATCCGGGACCCCGGACACCGGGGAGCTGTTTTTT. Translating it yields CASSLVSGTPDTGELFF.

The V call is TRBV27, the J call TRBJ1-3; no clear D. Germline values: CDR1 MNHEY, CDR2 SMNVEV (reference sequence). The V gene lost 3 bases and the J gene lost 0 bases, with 9 bases spanning the gap. The CDR3 is made up of 15 amino acids. CDR3 protein: CASSLGLSSGNTIYF. DNA of the CDR3: TGTGCCAGCAGTTTGGGCCTCAGCTCTGGAAACACCATATATTTT.

The CDR3 DNA reads TGCGCCAGCAGCAAACACAATGAGCAGTTCTTC. As protein: CASSKHNEQFF. The chain uses TRBV4-1 and TRBJ2-1; D remains unclear. Germline-derived CDR1 and CDR2 are MGHRA and YSYEKL. This CDR3 is 11 amino acids long. Trimming cost V 5 bases and J 5 bases, with 4 bases left between them.

This clonotype was seen at least ten times. J is TRBJ1-1 and V is TRBV20-1, with D unclear. The V end was cut by 1 base, the J end by 7 bases, with 4 bases between. CDR1 is DFQATT and CDR2 is SNEGSKA in the germline V gene (reference sequence). The CDR3 is 10 amino acids. The CDR3 bases are TGCAGTGCTAGAGGAATTGAAGCTTTCTTT. Translation gives CSARGIEAFF.

Details on this clonotype: A much larger clone differs from this one at a single base, so this may be a read error. The V gene is TRBV6-2 or TRBV6-3, the J gene TRBJ1-6; no clear D gene. Germline lookup yields CDR1 MNHEY and CDR2 SVGEGT. The CDR3 covers 12 residues. The CDR3 region is CASSPGFTPLYF. CDR3 coding DNA: TGTGCCAGCAGTCCCGGATTCACACCCCTCTACTTT.

This clonotype has more than one count but fewer than ten. V gene TRBV7-9 combines with J gene TRBJ2-1; D is possibly TRBD2 (5 bases). Trimming removed 1 base at V and 4 bases at J, with 11 bases between. This CDR3 comprises 15 residues. CDR1 and CDR2 (germline): SEHNR, FQNEAQ (reference sequence). Here the CDR3 DNA reads TGTGCCAGCAGCTTAGGGATAGCGCCATACAATGAGCAGTTCTTC. Its translation is CASSLGIAPYNEQFF.

V and J are TRBV19 and TRBJ2-3; 7 bases fit TRBD2. The V segment lost 3 bases and the J segment 2 bases; nucleotides outside the gene matches: 8. This CDR3 has 16 residues. Germline values: CDR1 LNHDA, CDR2 SQIVND (reference sequence). The CDR3 nucleotides are TGTGCCAGTAGTATTACGTCTAGCGGTCCCACAGATACGCAGTATTTT. Residues: CASSITSSGPTDTQYF.

The J gene is TRBJ1-6, the V gene TRBV20-1; D unclear. The CDR3 runs 9 residues. Germline values: CDR1 DFQATT, CDR2 SNEGSKA (reference sequence). This CDR3 is CRDHSPLHF. In DNA form, the CDR3 reads TGCAGAGACCATTCACCCCTCCACTTT.

The sample holds a few counts of this clonotype. J is TRBJ2-2 and V is TRBV7-8, with 7 bases lining up with TRBD2. With V trimmed by 2 bases and J by 0 bases, 3 bases remained unmatched. The CDR3 contains 16 residues. The V gene's germline CDR1 is SGHVS and CDR2 FQNEAQ. CDR3 residues: CASSLFSGTNTGELFF. The DNA for the CDR3 is TGTGCCAGCAGCTTATTCAGCGGGACGAACACCGGGGAGCTGTTTTTT.

This clonotype was seen a few times. The rearrangement links TRBV4-1 to TRBJ2-7, with a possible D match to TRBD2 (5 bases). Germline CDR1 is MGHRA and CDR2 is YSYEKL. V lost 0 bases, J lost 5 bases, and 8 bases lay in between. The CDR3 is 13 residues long. CDR3 DNA sequence: TGCGCCAGCAGCCAAGACGGGGTGAACGAGCAGTACTTC. Translation: CASSQDGVNEQYF.

The J gene is TRBJ2-7, the V gene TRBV29-1; tentative D call: TRBD2 (5 bases). Germline CDR1 is SQVTM and CDR2 is ANQGSEA. The CDR3 length is 13 residues. The ends were cut back, 4 bases at V and 0 bases at J, with 10 bases in the middle. The CDR3 is CSVASGISYEQYF. Written as DNA, the CDR3 is TGCAGCGTTGCCTCCGGGATCTCCTACGAGCAGTACTTC.

The chain joins TRBV4-3 to TRBJ1-1; D remains ambiguous. This CDR3 comprises 13 residues. Trimming took 0 bases from V and 10 from J, leaving 12 bases between them. Germline V gene sequence: CDR1 LGHNA, CDR2 YSLEER. CDR3 loop: CASSQDPYSLAFF. The CDR3 DNA is TGCGCCAGCAGCCAAGACCCATACTCGCTAGCTTTCTTT.

The rearrangement joins TRBV29-1 to TRBJ2-7; 7 bases align to TRBD2. The junction had 8 bases not matched to a gene; V was cut back by 0 bases and J by 3 bases. This CDR3 comprises 15 residues. Germline-derived CDR1 and CDR2 are SQVTM and ANQGSEA. The CDR3 nucleotides read TGCAGCGTTGAAGATGTTGCGGGAGAGGTCTACGAGCAGTACTTC. Residues: CSVEDVAGEVYEQYF.

The chain combines TRBV13 with TRBJ2-1; 8 nucleotides align to TRBD2. Losses at the gene ends were 8 bases for V and 3 bases for J; bases not matched to a gene: 12. This CDR3 spans 16 amino acids. Germline CDR1 PRHDT, CDR2 FYEKMQ (reference sequence). CDR3 sequence reads: CASQGQREKLYNEQFF. For the CDR3, the DNA is TGTGCCAGCCAGGGGCAGCGGGAGAAGCTCTACAATGAGCAGTTCTTC. Drawing the rest from reference TRBV13 and TRBJ2-1, the complete variable domain is AAGVIQSPRHLIKEKRETATLKCYPIPRHDTVYWYQQGPGQDPQFLISFYEKMQSDKGSIPDRFSAQQFSDYHSELNMSSLELGDSALYFCASQGQREKLYNEQFFGPGTRLTVL.

This clonotype was detected a few times. The chain combines TRBV4-2 with TRBJ2-7; 15 bases agree with TRBD2. Germline assignment: CDR1 LGHNA and CDR2 YNFKEQ. CDR3 length: 18 amino acids. V trimming: 0 bases; J trimming: 6 bases; junction bases outside the gene matches: 9. The CDR3 DNA reads TGTGCCAGCAGCCAAGATGGTCCTGGGACTAGCGGGAGGTCCGAGCAGTACTTC. Protein product: CASSQDGPGTSGRSEQYF.

The chain couples TRBV11-3 to TRBJ2-2; the D is unclear. The V end lost 4 bases, the J end lost 4 bases, and 7 bases lay between the germline ends. CDR3 size: 13 residues. Germline V gene lookup returns CDR1 SGHNT and CDR2 YENEEA. The CDR3 loop is CASSSPRTGELFF. The CDR3 coding sequence is TGTGCCAGCAGCTCCCCCCGCACCGGGGAGCTGTTTTTT.

The sample holds a few counts of this clonotype. J is TRBJ2-2 and V is TRBV11-2; D tentatively fits TRBD1 or TRBD2 (5 bases each). CDR1 is SGHAT and CDR2 is FQNNGV in the germline V gene. This CDR3 spans 15 amino acids. Trimming shortened V by 5 bases and J by 7 bases, and 17 bases separated the two germline ends. The CDR3 loop is CASSQRLGVDGELFF. The CDR3 coding sequence is TGTGCCAGCAGCCAAAGATTGGGGGTGGACGGGGAGCTGTTTTTT.

This chain links TRBV6-2 or TRBV6-3 with TRBJ2-7; TRBD1 agrees at 7 bases. In germline, CDR1 is MNHEY, CDR2 SVGEGT. V shed 3 bases, J shed 4 bases, and the junction held 6 bases outside the gene matches. This CDR3 spans 14 amino acids. The CDR3 protein is CASSYETGSYEQYF. The CDR3, as DNA: TGTGCCAGCAGTTATGAGACAGGGTCTTACGAGCAGTACTTC.

The V gene is TRBV11-3, the J gene TRBJ2-2, with 7 bases fitting TRBD2. V gave up 4 bases and J gave up 1 base; unmatched junction bases: 9. Per the germline V gene, CDR1 is SGHNT and CDR2 is YENEEA. The CDR3 spans 17 residues. CDR3 residues: CASSSVRGGQNTGELFF. The CDR3 nucleotides read TGTGCCAGCAGCTCCGTTCGGGGAGGGCAGAACACCGGGGAGCTGTTTTTT. The whole variable domain, filled in from reference TRBV11-3 and TRBJ2-2, reads EAGVVQSPRYKIIEKKQPVAFWCNPISGHNTLYWYLQNLGQGPELLIRYENEEAVDDSQLPKDRFSAERLKGVDSTLKIQPAELGDSAVYLCASSSVRGGQNTGELFFGEGSRLTVL.

V is TRBV7-9 and J is TRBJ2-2, with no clear D. Per germline, CDR1 SEHNR and CDR2 FQNEAQ (reference sequence). The CDR3 extends over 13 amino acids. V was pared by 5 bases and J by 4 bases, with 8 bases between. The CDR3 loop is CASSNQLTGELFF. In DNA form, the CDR3 reads TGTGCCAGCAGCAATCAGCTCACCGGGGAGCTGTTTTTT.

V usage is TRBV5-5 and J usage is TRBJ2-1; 9 bases fit TRBD1. From germline, CDR1 is SGHKS and CDR2 YYEKEE (reference sequence). The CDR3 has 15 amino acids. Germline trimming cut 1 base from V and 4 bases from J; bases unmatched to any gene: 3. The CDR3 DNA reads TGTGCCAGCAGCTTGACAGGGGGCGGTTACAATGAGCAGTTCTTC. This sequence encodes CASSLTGGGYNEQFF.

This clonotype was found a few times. The chain is built from TRBV18 and TRBJ2-3; 10 nucleotides line up with TRBD2. CDR3 length: 17 amino acids. With V trimmed by 1 base and J by 3 bases, 7 bases remained unmatched. Germline CDR1 and CDR2: KGHSH and LQKENI. The CDR3 nucleotides read TGTGCCAGCTCACCACGTTCTAGCGGGAGAAGGACAGATACGCAGTATTTT. The encoded protein is CASSPRSSGRRTDTQYF.

This clonotype has more than one count but fewer than ten. This chain links TRBV18 with TRBJ2-2, with D hard to call. The CDR3 length is 12 residues. The V end was cut by 2 bases, the J end by 4 bases, with 2 bases between. Germline V gives CDR1 KGHSH, CDR2 LQKENI. The CDR3 reads CASSPGTGELFF. Here the CDR3 DNA reads TGTGCCAGCTCACCAGGCACCGGGGAGCTGTTTTTT.

This clonotype was recorded at least ten times. The rearrangement links TRBV20-1 to TRBJ2-1; 9 bases are shared with TRBD2. V was clipped by 5 bases and J by 6 bases; unmatched bases: 2. CDR3 length equals 12 residues. Germline CDR1 reads DFQATT; CDR2 reads SNEGSKA (reference sequence). The DNA for the CDR3 is TGCAGTGCTGGGGGACTAGCCAATGAGCAGTTCTTC. It translates to CSAGGLANEQFF.